This entry lists 2 T cell receptor beta chains sequenced from one sample in a study of shared clonotypes between healthy human individuals (dated by TCRdb to the early 2020s). Preparation of the library involved the immunoSEQ multiplex PCR assay. TCRdb provides this immuneACCESS table in a form limited to in-frame rearrangements. Some clones are lacking; in checked studies, under half of them reflect an unresolved V gene, and why the rest are absent is not known. The sample yields 550,000 to 600,000 clones; roughly four fifths were counted once. 12% of the sample is held by the ten biggest clonotypes. Sample: PBMCs. Source of these receptors: a woman aged 35 to 49 in good health. Some clones in this sample may be carry-over from other donors' samples.

This clone was detected once. This rearrangement joins TRBV5-6 to TRBJ2-7; 9 bases are a match to TRBD2. The CDR3 sequence is 15 residues long. Per germline, CDR1 SGHDT and CDR2 YYEEEE. V shed 2 bases, J shed 1 base, and the junction held 4 bases outside the gene matches. CDR3 DNA sequence: TGTGCCAGCAGCTTTCGGCTAGCGGGATCCTACGAGCAGTACTTC. Amino acid sequence: CASSFRLAGSYEQYF.

V gene TRBV5-4 combines with J gene TRBJ2-1; D possibly corresponds to TRBD2 (6 bases). The CDR3 contains 14 residues. Per the germline V gene, CDR1 is SGHNT and CDR2 is YYREEE (reference sequence). Trimming shortened V by 1 base and J by 8 bases, and 13 bases separated the two germline ends. The CDR3 coding sequence is TGTGCCAGCAGCTTGTCGGGGAGGTCCCATGAGCAGTTCTTC. Translating it yields CASSLSGRSHEQFF.